A selection of T cell receptor beta chains follows, all from one sample in a study of shared clonotypes between healthy human individuals. Assay: immunoSEQ multiplex PCR; the TCRdb copy retains only in-frame clones and omits some. The sample records some 2,000,000 clones, 90% to 96% being singletons. The sample comprised naive CD4+ T cells sorted from blood. The receptors here all came from a man between 18 and 29 years old in good health. The CDR3 runs from the conserved cysteine through the conserved F or W. The D gene is left open where the match is weak. Only some rows state a clone size, as once, few, many or a class for expanded clones.

J,D,size,V,DNA,CDR3
TRBJ1-5,.,.,TRBV18,TGTGCCAGCTCACCAGCCGATAGCAATCAGCCCCAGCATTTT,CASSPADSNQPQHF
TRBJ2-7,.,once,TRBV28,TGTGCCAGCAGTGGTGGACTTAACCCCGAGCAGTACTTC,CASSGGLNPEQYF
TRBJ2-1,TRBD2,.,TRBV29-1,TGCAGCGTTCTGACTAGCGGGACCTTAAACAATGAGCAGTTCTTC,CSVLTSGTLNNEQFF
TRBJ1-5,.,.,TRBV19,TGTGCCAGTAGTACAAACACCTTTAGCAATCAGCCCCAGCATTTT,CASSTNTFSNQPQHF
TRBJ1-5,.,.,TRBV15,TGTGCCACCAGCAGAGGTCTGACAGGCGAATTACAGCCCCAGCATTTT,CATSRGLTGELQPQHF
TRBJ1-1,.,once,TRBV11-3,TGTGCCAGCAGCCCTGAGATGAACACTGAAGCTTTCTTT,CASSPEMNTEAFF
TRBJ2-1,.,.,TRBV20-1,TGCAGTGCTAGACGTGATGAGCAGTTCTTC,CSARRDEQFF
TRBJ2-2,.,.,TRBV6-5,TGTGCCAGCAGTTACGACGGCTCGAACACCGGGGAGCTGTTTTTT,CASSYDGSNTGELFF
TRBJ1-3,.,.,TRBV9,TGTGCCAGCAGCGCAACTCGGGGCAGCTCTGGAAACACCATATATTTT,CASSATRGSSGNTIYF
TRBJ2-3,.,.,TRBV29-1,TGCAGCGTTGATGGGCAGAGCACAGATACGCAGTATTTT,CSVDGQSTDTQYF
TRBJ2-4,.,.,TRBV21-1,TGTGCCAGCAGCACCAATCCTTCGGGTCGGGTCGTAGCCAAAAACATTCAGTACTTC,CASSTNPSGRVVAKNIQYF
TRBJ2-1,.,.,TRBV5-5,TGTGCCAGCAGCTTGGGCTTCCGCTCCTACAATGAGCAGTTCTTC,CASSLGFRSYNEQFF
TRBJ1-2,.,.,TRBV27,TGTGCCAGCAGTTTGGACCCCCGGGGGGCAATCTATGGCTACACCTTC,CASSLDPRGAIYGYTF
TRBJ1-5,TRBD1,.,TRBV5-8,TGTGCCAGCAGGCGGACAGGGGGCGGCAATCAGCCCCAGCATTTT,CASRRTGGGNQPQHF
TRBJ2-7,.,.,TRBV11-2,TGTGCCAGCAGCTTTACAGACGGGAGCTCCTACGAGCAGTACTTC,CASSFTDGSSYEQYF
TRBJ1-1,.,.,TRBV9,TGTGCCAGCAGCGCTGGGGGGGAGAACACTGAAGCTTTCTTT,CASSAGGENTEAFF
TRBJ2-2,.,.,TRBV6-5,TGTGCCAGCAGTTACAGCCAGTACACCGGGGAGCTGTTTTTT,CASSYSQYTGELFF
TRBJ2-2,.,.,TRBV5-4,TGTGCCAGCAGATATCAGGCCGGGGGACAGCGGAACACCGGGGAGCTGTTTTTT,CASRYQAGGQRNTGELFF
TRBJ2-7,TRBD2,.,TRBV9,TGTGCCAGCAGCGTAGATTTCGGCGGGGGGTCCTACGAGCAGTACTTC,CASSVDFGGGSYEQYF
TRBJ1-1,.,.,TRBV28,TGTGCCAGCAGTCTCCTTTCAGGAGCTTTCTTT,CASSLLSGAFF
TRBJ2-2,TRBD1,.,TRBV6-1,TGTGCCAGCAGTCGGACAGGGTCCACCGGGGAGCTGTTTTTT,CASSRTGSTGELFF
TRBJ2-7,.,.,TRBV5-4,TGTGCCAGCAGCTTGAGGTCAAGCGGCTCCTACGAGCAGTACTTC,CASSLRSSGSYEQYF
TRBJ2-5,TRBD1,.,TRBV28,TGTGCCAGCAGCCGCCTCCCCCTCAGGGGGAAAGAGACCCAGTACTTC,CASSRLPLRGKETQYF
TRBJ1-5,.,.,TRBV10-3,TGTGCCATAGGGGGGGCGTCCCACCAGCCCCAGCATTTT,CAIGGASHQPQHF
TRBJ1-6,.,.,TRBV7-2,TGTGCCAGCAGCGAAAGGGGGTACAATTCACCCCTCCACTTT,CASSERGYNSPLHF
TRBJ1-5,.,.,TRBV2,TGTGCCAGCAGCGGTGAGGAGATCAGTCAGCCCCAGCATTTT,CASSGEEISQPQHF
TRBJ1-2,.,few,TRBV30,TGTGCCTGGAGCGGGGGCCAGGGTGGCTACACCTTC,CAWSGGQGGYTF
TRBJ2-1,TRBD1,.,TRBV2,TGTGCCAGCAGTTTGGGACAGACCCCAGGGAATGAGCAGTTCTTC,CASSLGQTPGNEQFF
TRBJ1-4,.,.,TRBV18,TGTGCCAGCTCACGATCACTTAATGAAAAACTGTTTTTT,CASSRSLNEKLFF